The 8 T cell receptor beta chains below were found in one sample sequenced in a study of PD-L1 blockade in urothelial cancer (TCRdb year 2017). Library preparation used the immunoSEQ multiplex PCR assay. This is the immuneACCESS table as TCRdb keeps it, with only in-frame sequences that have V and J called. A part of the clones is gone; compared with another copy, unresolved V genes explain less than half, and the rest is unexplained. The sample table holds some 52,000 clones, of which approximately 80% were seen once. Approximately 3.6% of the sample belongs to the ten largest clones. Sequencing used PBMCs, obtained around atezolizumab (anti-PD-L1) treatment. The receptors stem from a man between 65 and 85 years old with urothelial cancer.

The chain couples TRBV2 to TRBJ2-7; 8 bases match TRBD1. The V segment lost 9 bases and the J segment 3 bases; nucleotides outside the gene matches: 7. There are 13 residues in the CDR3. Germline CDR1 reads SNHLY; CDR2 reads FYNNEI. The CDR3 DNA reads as TGTGCCAGTTCGGGACAGGATGTCTACGAGCAGTACTTC. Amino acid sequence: CASSGQDVYEQYF.

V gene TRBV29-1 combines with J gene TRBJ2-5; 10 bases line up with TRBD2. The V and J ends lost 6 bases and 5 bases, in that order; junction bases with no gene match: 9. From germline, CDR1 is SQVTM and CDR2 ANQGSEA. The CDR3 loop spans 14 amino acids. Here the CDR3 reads CSVQSGGAGETQYF. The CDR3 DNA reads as TGCAGCGTCCAAAGCGGGGGGGCCGGCGAGACCCAGTACTTC. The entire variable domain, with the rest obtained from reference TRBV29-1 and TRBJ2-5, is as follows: SAVISQKPSRDICQRGTSLTIQCQVDSQVTMMFWYRQQPGQSLTLIATANQGSEATYESGFVIDKFPISRPNLTFSTLTVSNMSPEDSSIYLCSVQSGGAGETQYFGPGTRLLVL.

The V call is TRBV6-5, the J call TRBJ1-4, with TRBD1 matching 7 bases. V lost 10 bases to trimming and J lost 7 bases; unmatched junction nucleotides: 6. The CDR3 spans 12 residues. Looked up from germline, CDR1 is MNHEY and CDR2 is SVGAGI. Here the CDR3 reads CATQGVGEKLFF. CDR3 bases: TGTGCCACCCAGGGGGTCGGTGAAAAACTGTTTTTT.

In nucleotides, the CDR3 is TGCGCCAGCAGCCAAGGACTAGCGGGAGTCGCCGAGCAGTACTTC. Translation gives CASSQGLAGVAEQYF. The chain uses TRBV4-3 and TRBJ2-7, with 12 bases identical to TRBD2. The V gene's germline CDR1 is LGHNA and CDR2 YSLEER. V lost 1 base, J lost 6 bases, and 4 bases stayed unmatched. The CDR3 length is 15 residues.

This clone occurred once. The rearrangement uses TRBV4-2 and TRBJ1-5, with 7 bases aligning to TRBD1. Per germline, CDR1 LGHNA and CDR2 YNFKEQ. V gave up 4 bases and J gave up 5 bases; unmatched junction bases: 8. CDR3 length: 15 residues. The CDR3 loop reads CASSPRQGDDQPQHF. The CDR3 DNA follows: TGTGCCAGCAGCCCGCGACAGGGTGACGATCAGCCCCAGCATTTT.

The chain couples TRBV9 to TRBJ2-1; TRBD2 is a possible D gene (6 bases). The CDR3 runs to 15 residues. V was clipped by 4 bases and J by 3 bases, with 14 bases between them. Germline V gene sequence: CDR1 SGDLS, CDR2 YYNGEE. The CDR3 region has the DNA TGTGCCAGCAGCCCCCGGGGCGGGATCTACAATGAGCAGTTCTTC. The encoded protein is CASSPRGGIYNEQFF.

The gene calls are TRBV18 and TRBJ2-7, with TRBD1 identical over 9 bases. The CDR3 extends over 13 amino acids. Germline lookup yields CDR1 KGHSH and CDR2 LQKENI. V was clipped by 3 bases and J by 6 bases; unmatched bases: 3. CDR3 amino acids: CASSPGQGIEQYF. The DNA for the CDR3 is TGTGCCAGCTCACCCGGACAGGGGATCGAGCAGTACTTC.

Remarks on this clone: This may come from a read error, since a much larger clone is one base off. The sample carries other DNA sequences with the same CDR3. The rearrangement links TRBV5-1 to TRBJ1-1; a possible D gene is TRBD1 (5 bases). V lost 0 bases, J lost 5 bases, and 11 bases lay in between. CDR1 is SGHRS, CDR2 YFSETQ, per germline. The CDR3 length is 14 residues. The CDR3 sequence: CASSLEQGRTEAFF. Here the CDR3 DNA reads TGCGCCAGCAGCTTGGAGCAGGGCCGGACTGAAGCTTTCTTT.